What follows are 27 T cell receptor beta chains derived from one specimen sequenced in a study of T-cell memory formation after mild COVID-19. TCRdb re-derived calls from the 5' RACE reads in MiXCR, one entry per CDR3 protein. The sample consists of approximately 100,000 distinct CDR3 sequences, roughly 11% of them appearing once. Sequenced material: PBMCs or a T cell subset sorted from them (not recorded which). The receptors here all came from a young man who had mild COVID-19 (a few samples of this study predate the infection). Cell type and time point are not known.

The chain is built from TRBV11-2 and TRBJ1-1, with a tentative D call TRBD1 (5 bases). The CDR3 sequence is 14 residues long. In germline, CDR1 is SGHAT, CDR2 FQNNGV. Trimming left V 3 bases short and J 4 bases short, with 12 bases between. The CDR3 protein is CASSLGGLGTEAFF. In DNA form, the CDR3 reads TGTGCCAGCAGCTTGGGGGGGTTGGGCACTGAAGCTTTCTTT.

The chain combines TRBV5-1 with TRBJ2-7; a possible D gene is TRBD2 (5 bases). Trimming took off 0 bases at V and 2 bases at J, with 12 bases between the two ends. CDR3 length equals 15 residues. Germline assignment: CDR1 SGHRS and CDR2 YFSETQ. This chain's CDR3 is CASSLASTVPYEQYF. The CDR3 nucleotides are TGCGCCAGCAGCTTGGCTAGCACAGTCCCCTACGAGCAGTACTTC.

The CDR3 sequence is CASSQEYRGGPNEKLFF. In nucleotides, the CDR3 is TGCGCCAGCAGCCAAGAGTACAGGGGGGGGCCTAATGAAAAACTGTTTTTT. V gene TRBV4-3 combines with J gene TRBJ1-4; TRBD1 agrees at 8 bases. CDR1 and CDR2 (germline): LGHNA, YSLEER. CDR3 length: 17 amino acids. V shed 0 bases, J shed 3 bases, and the junction held 6 bases outside the gene matches.

This clonotype was recorded many times. The chain couples TRBV7-9 to TRBJ2-7; D could derive from TRBD1 or TRBD2 (5 bases each). CDR1 is SEHNR, CDR2 FQNEAQ, per germline (reference sequence). V shed 0 bases and J shed 6 bases, with 9 bases lying between them. The CDR3 consists of 13 residues. The CDR3 loop reads CASSLAGVAEQYF. CDR3 coding DNA: TGTGCCAGCAGCTTAGCGGGGGTCGCCGAGCAGTACTTC.

The chain is built from TRBV10-3 and TRBJ1-2; D may be TRBD1 (5 bases). The CDR3 has 14 amino acids. Germline CDR1 ENHRY, CDR2 SYGVKD. V gave up 3 bases and J gave up 0 bases, with 8 bases separating them. DNA for the CDR3: TGTGCCATCAGTGAAGGGGTATCTAACTATGGCTACACCTTC. The encoded protein is CAISEGVSNYGYTF.

This clonotype was observed at least ten times. The chain combines TRBV11-2 with TRBJ2-5; D tentatively reads TRBD1 or TRBD2 (6 bases each). Deletions cut 5 bases from V and 5 bases from J, with 24 bases between. This CDR3 is 17 amino acids long. Germline loops: CDR1 SGHAT, CDR2 FQNNGV. The CDR3: CASSKKTGTGATETQYF. CDR3 DNA: TGTGCCAGCAGCAAAAAAACCGGGACGGGGGCGACGGAGACCCAGTACTTC. The full variable domain, in which reference TRBV11-2 and TRBJ2-5 provide the parts outside the CDR3, is EAGVAQSPRYKIIEKRQSVAFWCNPISGHATLYWYQQILGQGPKLLIQFQNNGVVDDSQLPKDRFSAERLKGVDSTLKIQPAKLEDSAVYLCASSKKTGTGATETQYFGPGTRLLVL.

This clonotype was seen more than once but under ten times. The chain is built from TRBV7-9 and TRBJ2-1, with D tentatively TRBD2 (6 bases). The CDR3 has 12 amino acids. Germline V gives CDR1 SEHNR, CDR2 FQNEAQ (reference sequence). Trimming removed 4 bases at V and 10 bases at J, with 11 bases between. CDR3 amino acids: CASSWGLLEQFF. As DNA, the CDR3 is TGTGCCAGCAGCTGGGGACTTTTGGAGCAGTTCTTC. The full variable domain, completed using reference TRBV7-9 and TRBJ2-1, is DTGVSQNPRHKITKRGQNVTFRCDPISEHNRLYWYRQTLGQGPEFLTYFQNEAQLEKSRLLSDRFSAERPKGSFSTLEIQRTEQGDSAMYLCASSWGLLEQFFGPGTRLTVL.

This clonotype turned up a few times. The chain joins TRBV7-8 to TRBJ2-5; D gene ambiguous. Trimming removed 4 bases from V and 5 bases from J, with 17 bases in between. The CDR3 consists of 15 residues. The germline gives CDR1 SGHVS, CDR2 FQNEAQ. DNA of the CDR3: TGTGCCAGCAGCTCTGCACGAGCCCCTCGGGAGACCCAGTACTTC. Its protein product is CASSSARAPRETQYF.

This clonotype came up a few times. The V call is TRBV7-9, the J call TRBJ2-5; TRBD2 aligns across 7 bases. The CDR3 consists of 16 residues. The germline V gene has CDR1 SEHNR and CDR2 FQNEAQ (reference sequence). V lost 3 bases and J lost 5; bases outside the gene matches: 12. CDR3 coding DNA: TGTGCCAGCAGCTTCTTCCCCGGGAGCGGGGCGGAGACCCAGTACTTC. Protein sequence: CASSFFPGSGAETQYF.

The chain is built from TRBV12-3 or TRBV12-4 and TRBJ1-2, with a possible D match to TRBD1 (5 bases). The CDR3 covers 17 residues. Trimming pared 1 base from V and 5 bases from J, leaving 20 bases between. CDR3 sequence: CASSLGTPDGFRYGYTF. Written as DNA, the CDR3 is TGTGCCAGCAGTTTAGGGACACCGGACGGGTTTCGGTATGGCTACACCTTC.

The sample holds a few counts of this clonotype. The chain uses TRBV9 and TRBJ1-1, with a weak D call TRBD1 (6 bases). Germline V CDR1 and CDR2: SGDLS, YYNGEE. V lost 0 bases, J lost 5 bases, and 14 bases lay in between. There are 15 residues in the CDR3. CDR3 residues: CASSVEGVSGTEAFF. The CDR3 DNA reads TGTGCCAGCAGCGTAGAGGGGGTATCGGGTACTGAAGCTTTCTTT. The full variable domain, completed using reference TRBV9 and TRBJ1-1, is DSGVTQTPKHLITATGQRVTLRCSPRSGDLSVYWYQQSLDQGLQFLIQYYNGEERAKGNILERFSAQQFPDLHSELNLSSLELGDSALYFCASSVEGVSGTEAFFGQGTRLTVV.

This chain joins TRBV11-3 and TRBJ2-2, with 12 bases aligning to TRBD2. V shed 4 bases, J shed 9 bases, and the junction held 9 bases outside the gene matches. CDR1 SGHNT and CDR2 YENEEA come from the germline V gene. This CDR3 has 16 amino acids. The CDR3 bases are TGTGCCAGCAGCTCTAGCGGGGGGGAAAATGCCTGGGAGCTGTTTTTT. Translating it yields CASSSSGGENAWELFF.

This clonotype was counted a few times. This sequence joins TRBV4-3 and TRBJ2-2; D call uncertain. CDR3 length: 13 amino acids. From germline, CDR1 is LGHNA and CDR2 YSLEER. Trimming took off 0 bases at V and 7 bases at J, with 6 bases between the two ends. Here the CDR3 DNA reads TGCGCCAGCAGCCAAGATCATGGCGGGGAGCTGTTTTTT. This codes for CASSQDHGGELFF.

This rearrangement joins TRBV5-1 to TRBJ2-7; TRBD1 matches 8 bases. Unmatched junction bases numbered 13, after V lost 3 bases and J lost 5 bases. Germline CDR1 reads SGHRS; CDR2 reads YFSETQ. The CDR3 contains 16 residues. CDR3 DNA sequence: TGCGCCAGCAGCTGGCCGCCAGGGGGCAATTTCCACGAGCAGTACTTC. This sequence encodes CASSWPPGGNFHEQYF.

In this sample, this clonotype turned up many times. The chain carries TRBV7-3 and TRBJ2-6; D is uncertain. This CDR3 has 15 residues. The germline V gene encodes CDR1 SGHTA and CDR2 FQGTGA. V shed 4 bases and J shed 0 bases, with 7 bases lying between them. The CDR3 bases are TGTGCCAGCAGCTCGGGTCTCTCTGGGGCCAACGTCCTGACTTTC. Translating gives CASSSGLSGANVLTF. Looking up the rest from reference TRBV7-3 and TRBJ2-6 gives the full variable domain: GAGVSQTPSNKVTEKGKYVELRCDPISGHTALYWYRQSLGQGPEFLIYFQGTGAADDSGLPNDRFFAVRPEGSVSTLKIQRTERGDSAVYLCASSSGLSGANVLTFGAGSRLTVL.

This clonotype appeared many times. In DNA form, the CDR3 reads TGTGCCAGCAGCTCGGGAGGGAATACGCAGTATTTT. This sequence encodes CASSSGGNTQYF. J is TRBJ2-3 and V is TRBV9; 8 nucleotides match TRBD2. The CDR3 is 12 residues long. J gave up 7 bases and V 4 bases, and 2 bases lay outside the gene matches. Germline V lookup: CDR1 SGDLS, CDR2 YYNGEE. The full variable domain, completed using reference TRBV9 and TRBJ2-3, is DSGVTQTPKHLITATGQRVTLRCSPRSGDLSVYWYQQSLDQGLQFLIQYYNGEERAKGNILERFSAQQFPDLHSELNLSSLELGDSALYFCASSSGGNTQYFGPGTRLTVL.

This sequence joins TRBV11-2 and TRBJ2-7; D is unresolved. CDR1 is SGHAT, CDR2 FQNNGV, per germline. V lost 1 base and J 8 bases, leaving 18 bases between the germline ends. This CDR3 is built from 15 residues. CDR3 in amino acids: CASSLGSLPDTQQYV. The CDR3, as DNA: TGTGCCAGCAGCTTAGGTTCCTTGCCGGATACTCAGCAGTACGTC.

This clonotype appeared a few times. The chain links TRBV5-6 to TRBJ2-7; 7 bases align to TRBD1. CDR3 length equals 15 residues. Germline V gene lookup returns CDR1 SGHDT and CDR2 YYEEEE. The ends lost 1 base at V and 2 bases at J; junction bases unmatched: 6. Here the CDR3 DNA reads TGTGCCAGCAGCTTGACGCCCGACAGGGCCTACGAGCAGTACTTC. Residues: CASSLTPDRAYEQYF.

This clonotype was detected only a few times. This chain uses TRBV30 with TRBJ2-7; D ambiguous. The germline V gene encodes CDR1 GTSNPN and CDR2 SVGIG (reference sequence). The germline V and J ends were trimmed by 3 bases and 6 bases, with 18 bases remaining between them. The CDR3 is 14 residues long. CDR3: CAWSRRALLTEQYF. CDR3 nucleotide sequence: TGTGCCTGGAGCCGACGAGCCCTCCTGACCGAGCAGTACTTC.

This chain connects TRBV29-1 to TRBJ2-3; D is possibly TRBD1 or TRBD2 (5 bases each). V lost 8 bases to trimming and J lost 4 bases, with 25 bases between them. The CDR3 sequence is 16 residues long. Germline V lookup: CDR1 SQVTM, CDR2 ANQGSEA. This chain's CDR3 is CSLTSRWGTGPDTQYF. For the CDR3, the DNA is TGCAGCTTGACGTCTCGATGGGGAACGGGGCCAGATACGCAGTATTTT.

The gene calls are TRBV7-9 and TRBJ2-1, with D tentatively TRBD1 (6 bases). The V end was cut by 4 bases, the J end by 7 bases, with 26 bases between. The CDR3 loop spans 18 amino acids. CDR1 and CDR2 (germline): SEHNR, FQNEAQ (reference sequence). The CDR3 spells CASSSSRRDKEIGNEQFF. CDR3 in DNA: TGTGCCAGCAGCTCCAGCCGTCGGGACAAGGAAATTGGGAATGAGCAGTTCTTC.

This clonotype was seen a few times. The V gene is TRBV25-1, the J gene TRBJ2-7; D is undetermined. The CDR3 contains 11 residues. Trimming removed 1 base at V and 4 bases at J, with 2 bases between. Germline CDR1 is MGHDK and CDR2 is SYGVNS. CDR3: CASSEWYEQYF. CDR3 in DNA: TGTGCCAGCAGTGAATGGTACGAGCAGTACTTC.

This clonotype was seen a few times. The chain couples TRBV9 to TRBJ2-1, with 10 bases fitting TRBD2. V shed 3 bases and J 4 bases; nucleotides not matched to a gene: 4. The germline V gene encodes CDR1 SGDLS and CDR2 YYNGEE. The CDR3 has 15 residues. CDR3 protein: CASSDRTSGYNEQFF. CDR3 nucleotide sequence: TGTGCCAGCAGCGACCGGACTAGCGGTTACAATGAGCAGTTCTTC.

This sequence joins TRBV6-2 or TRBV6-3 and TRBJ1-2; D gene uncertain. In germline, CDR1 is MNHEY, CDR2 SVGEGT. The CDR3 spans 15 residues. Trimming cost V 5 bases and J 3 bases, with 16 bases left between them. Here the CDR3 reads CASSHPRGEYYGYTF. As DNA, the CDR3 is TGTGCCAGCAGTCACCCCCGGGGTGAATACTATGGCTACACCTTC.

This clonotype was detected only a few times. This rearrangement joins TRBV10-2 to TRBJ1-1; D gene unclear. Trimming stripped 5 bases from V and 4 bases from J, with 14 bases between. CDR3 length: 14 amino acids. Germline CDR1 WSHSY, CDR2 SAAADI. CDR3 DNA: TGCGCCAGCAGTCTTGGGTTTAGGAGCACTGAAGCTTTCTTT. Amino acids: CASSLGFRSTEAFF.

This chain uses TRBV10-3 with TRBJ2-1, with TRBD1 matching over 7 bases. Germline CDR1 reads ENHRY; CDR2 reads SYGVKD. J was trimmed by 7 bases and V by 2 bases; bases with no gene match: 8. The CDR3 spans 15 residues. Here the CDR3 reads CAISEPSDRVNEQFF. The CDR3 coding sequence is TGTGCCATCAGTGAGCCGAGCGACAGGGTGAATGAGCAGTTCTTC.

This chain joins TRBV7-6 and TRBJ1-5, with D possibly TRBD1 on 6 matching bases. Trimming shortened V by 1 base and J by 5 bases, and 15 bases separated the two germline ends. Germline V gene data show CDR1 as SGHVS and CDR2 as FNYEAQ. The CDR3 contains 16 residues. The CDR3 loop reads CASSLGAGGADQPQHF. CDR3 coding DNA: TGTGCCAGCAGCTTAGGGGCGGGGGGGGCTGATCAGCCCCAGCATTTT.